This TCR beta chain was observed in a study of blood T cell repertoires in COVID-19. Study as a whole: The United States, Italy and Spain were the sources of the acute and convalescent COVID-19 samples.

As for this clone: Other nucleotide sequences from this sample produce the same CDR3.

Authors' processing steps: Estimation of nucleated cell counts was performed using reference gene primer amplification. Some clones are missing from TCRdb's copy, which holds only in-frame ones; the method was immunoSEQ multiplex PCR. That table gives V, J and clone size, and the DNA gave D and trimming. The repertoire holds roughly 350,000 clones, approximately 91% seen once, with 6% to 8% in the top ten. The clonotype originates from a woman aged 70-85 years with COVID-19, enrolled during active disease. Specimen: peripheral blood.

CDR3 loop: CASSLDAGGYGYTF. Written as DNA, the CDR3 is TGCGCCAGCAGCTTGGACGCGGGAGGCTATGGCTACACCTTC. V usage is TRBV5-1 and J usage is TRBJ1-2, with unresolved D. The CDR3 is made up of 14 amino acids. V lost 0 bases and J lost 4, with 10 bases in between. CDR1 is SGHRS, CDR2 YFSETQ, per germline.